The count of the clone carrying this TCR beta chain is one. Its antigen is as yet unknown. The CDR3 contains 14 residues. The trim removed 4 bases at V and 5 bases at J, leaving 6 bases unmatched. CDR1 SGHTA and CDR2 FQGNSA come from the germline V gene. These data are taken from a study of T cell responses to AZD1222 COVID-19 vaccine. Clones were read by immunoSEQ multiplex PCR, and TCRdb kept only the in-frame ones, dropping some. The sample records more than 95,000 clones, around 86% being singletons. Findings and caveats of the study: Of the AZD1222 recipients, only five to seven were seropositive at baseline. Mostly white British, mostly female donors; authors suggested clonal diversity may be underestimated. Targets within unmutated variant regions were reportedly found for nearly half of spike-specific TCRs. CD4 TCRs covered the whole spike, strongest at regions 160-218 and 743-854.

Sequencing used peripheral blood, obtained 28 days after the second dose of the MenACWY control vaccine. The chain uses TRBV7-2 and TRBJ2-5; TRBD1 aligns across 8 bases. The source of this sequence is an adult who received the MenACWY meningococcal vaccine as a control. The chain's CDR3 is CASSWATGGETQYF. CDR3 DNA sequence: TGTGCCAGCAGCTGGGCCACAGGGGGTGAGACCCAGTACTTC.